These 2 T cell receptor beta chains came from one sample sequenced in a study of blood T cell repertoires in COVID-19. Using immunoSEQ multiplex PCR, the repertoire was profiled, and TCRdb retains in-frame clones only, with some absent. The data show tens of thousands of clones, around 85% seen once. Sequencing used peripheral blood. Every receptor here comes from a woman older than 75 with active or convalescent COVID-19.

J is TRBJ1-3 and V is TRBV7-2, with TRBD1 as a possible D gene (5 bases). This CDR3 is built from 16 residues. Per the germline V gene, CDR1 is SGHTA and CDR2 is FQGNSA. V was pared by 2 bases and J by 0 bases, with 11 bases between. In nucleotides, the CDR3 is TGTGCCAGCAGCTTATTTGGGGGGGACTCTGGAAACACCATATATTTT. Amino acid sequence: CASSLFGGDSGNTIYF.

The V call is TRBV7-2, the J call TRBJ1-2; TRBD1 aligns across 9 bases. V was clipped by 5 bases and J by 6 bases; unmatched bases: 10. Germline V gene lookup returns CDR1 SGHTA and CDR2 FQGNSA. The CDR3 loop spans 15 amino acids. CDR3 bases: TGTGCCAGCAGCCCCTCTCAAAACAGGGGGCATGGCTACACCTTC. Protein sequence: CASSPSQNRGHGYTF. Combining the CDR3 with reference TRBV7-2 and TRBJ1-2 gives the whole variable domain GAGVSQSPSNKVTEKGKDVELRCDPISGHTALYWYRQSLGQGLEFLIYFQGNSAPDKSGLPSDRFSAERTGGSVSTLTIQRTQQEDSAVYLCASSPSQNRGHGYTFGSGTRLTVV.